The next 3 T cell receptor beta chains were all read from a single sample in a study of T cell responses to AZD1222 COVID-19 vaccine. The table came from immunoSEQ multiplex PCR; TCRdb's copy has only in-frame clones and leaves some out. The sample lists 90,000 to 150,000 clones, roughly nine tenths occurring once. The material sequenced was peripheral blood, taken on day 0 of AZD1222 vaccination. Receptor source: an adult in good health.

The sample holds a few counts of this clone. V usage is TRBV14 and J usage is TRBJ1-1, with 7 positions matching TRBD1. V lost 0 bases and J lost 8; bases outside the gene matches: 9. Germline CDR1 and CDR2: SGHDN and FVKESK. This CDR3 has 15 amino acids. CDR3 nucleotide sequence: TGTGCCAGCAGCCAAGAGGGTGTGGACAGGACAGAAGCTTTCTTT. Its translation: CASSQEGVDRTEAFF. The complete variable domain, with remaining parts taken from reference TRBV14 and TRBJ1-1, reads EAGVTQFPSHSVIEKGQTVTLRCDPISGHDNLYWYRRVMGKEIKFLLHFVKESKQDESGMPNNRFLAERTGGTYSTLKVQPAELEDSGVYFCASSQEGVDRTEAFFGQGTRLTVV.

The CDR3 reads CASSYTTSGNTIYF. CDR3 DNA sequence: TGTGCCAGCAGTTACACAACCTCTGGAAACACCATATATTTT. The chain carries TRBV9 and TRBJ1-3, with unresolved D. CDR3 length: 14 residues. CDR1 is SGDLS and CDR2 is YYNGEE in the germline V gene. Trimming stripped 5 bases from V and 0 bases from J, with 9 bases between.

The chain has TRBV7-9 and TRBJ1-4, with D possibly matching TRBD1 (5 bases). Germline V gene data show CDR1 as SEHNR and CDR2 as FQNEAQ (reference sequence). V lost 2 bases to trimming and J lost 8 bases, with 12 bases between them. The CDR3 spans 14 residues. CDR3 sequence reads: CASSLTGVIEKLFF. CDR3 DNA: TGTGCCAGCAGCTTAACGGGGGTAATCGAAAAACTGTTTTTT.